This T cell receptor beta chain stems from a study of cytomegalovirus exposure and HLA in healthy donors. About this clone itself: Its specificity is unknown. The sample carries other DNA sequences with the same CDR3.

Primers included in the PCR were 60 Vbeta and 13 Jbeta primers. Libraries were prepared by immunoSEQ multiplex PCR; TCRdb keeps only in-frame clonotypes and omits some of them. The data hold roughly 200,000 clones, with 75% to 90% observed a single time. Study-level findings and limits: The only immune exposure information that was available was CMV serostatus. Reports credit the classifier with highly specific, highly sensitive diagnosis of cytomegalovirus status. In a later analysis, donors in an Asian-associated ancestry cluster reportedly had fewer N-insertions in productive TCRs than the cohort mean.

Samples came from healthy bone marrow donors. The V gene lost 6 bases and the J gene lost 5 bases, with 30 bases spanning the gap. The germline CDR1 and CDR2 sequences are SQVTM and ANQGSEA. The CDR3 has 18 amino acids. Sequenced: PBMCs. V gene TRBV29-1 combines with J gene TRBJ2-3, with D maybe TRBD1 (5 bases). This TCR came from a woman between 25 and 40 years old in good health and CMV-seronegative. The CDR3 nucleotides read TGCAGCGTCCAAGGCTGGGCGACAGCAACAGCCGCACGAGATACGCAGTATTTT. It translates to CSVQGWATATAARDTQYF.